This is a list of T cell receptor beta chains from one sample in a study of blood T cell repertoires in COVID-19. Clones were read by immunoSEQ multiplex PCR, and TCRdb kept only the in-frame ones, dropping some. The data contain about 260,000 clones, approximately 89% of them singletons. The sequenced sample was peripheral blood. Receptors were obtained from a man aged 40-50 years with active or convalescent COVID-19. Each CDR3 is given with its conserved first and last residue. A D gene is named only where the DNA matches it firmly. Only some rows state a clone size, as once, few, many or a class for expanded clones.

TGTGCCAGCAGCTTAGGACTAGCGGGAGGAGAGACCCAGTACTTC	CASSLGLAGGETQYF	TRBD2	15	TRBV7-3	TRBJ2-5	NA
TGTGCCAGTAGTACCTCGACAGGTTTAGTTGCCGGGGAGCTGTTTTTT	CASSTSTGLVAGELFF	NA	16	TRBV19	TRBJ2-2	NA
TGCGCCAGCAGCGGGGGGTGGGATGCCTACAATGAGCAGTTCTTC	CASSGGWDAYNEQFF	NA	15	TRBV5-1	TRBJ2-1	NA
TGCGCCGGTGGACCCCGAGACAGACCGGAATATAGCAATCAGCCCCAGCATTTT	CAGGPRDRPEYSNQPQHF	NA	18	TRBV23-1	TRBJ1-5	NA
TGTGCCAGCAGCTTTACAGGACCTGTTGAAGCTTTCTTT	CASSFTGPVEAFF	NA	13	TRBV9	TRBJ1-1	NA
TGTGCCAGCAGCCCTCTAGCGGGAGGGCCTCGGATTACCGGGGAGCTGTTTTTT	CASSPLAGGPRITGELFF	TRBD2	18	TRBV5-6	TRBJ2-2	NA
TGCGCCAGCAGCTTGGGAGCGGGGGGCCTAAATACGCAGTATTTT	CASSLGAGGLNTQYF	TRBD2	15	TRBV5-1	TRBJ2-3	NA
TGTGCCAGCAGCCAGACAGGAGTGAGGGAGGGCTACACCTTC	CASSQTGVREGYTF	NA	14	TRBV6-5	TRBJ1-2	NA
TGCAGTGCTAGTTCGGACAGGGCTGGAAACACCATATATTTT	CSASSDRAGNTIYF	TRBD1	14	TRBV20-1	TRBJ1-3	few
TGTGCCAGCAGTGGAGAGATGAACACTGAAGCTTTCTTT	CASSGEMNTEAFF	NA	13	TRBV2	TRBJ1-1	NA
TGTGCCAGCAGATCCACAGGGGACGGGAGCAATCAGCCCCAGCATTTT	CASRSTGDGSNQPQHF	TRBD1	16	TRBV28	TRBJ1-5	NA
TGCGCCAGCAGTGACTGTCAGATCAGGGTAGCAAATCAGCCCCAGCATTTT	CASSDCQIRVANQPQHF	NA	17	TRBV10-1	TRBJ1-5	NA
TGTGCCAGCAGCGGCAGGGGGAATGAGCAGTTCTTC	CASSGRGNEQFF	TRBD1	12	TRBV7-9	TRBJ2-1	once
TGTGCCAGCAGCGTTACCGGGACAGGGAACAATCAGCCCCAGCATTTT	CASSVTGTGNNQPQHF	TRBD1	16	TRBV13	TRBJ1-5	NA
TGTGCCAGTAGTATAACCACAGGGGGGTCGGAACTGTTTTTT	CASSITTGGSELFF	TRBD1	14	TRBV19	TRBJ1-4	NA
TGCGCCAGCAGCTTGGGTTCCGGGGTTGGCTATGGCTACACCTTC	CASSLGSGVGYGYTF	NA	15	TRBV5-1	TRBJ1-2	NA
TGTGCCAGCAGCGTAGGCACAGGGGGGCGGAAGGAAAAACTGTTTTTT	CASSVGTGGRKEKLFF	TRBD1	16	TRBV9	TRBJ1-4	NA
TGTGCCAGCAGCCGGGAGAGCTTCTATGGCTACACCTTC	CASSRESFYGYTF	NA	13	TRBV11-1	TRBJ1-2	NA
TGTGCCAGCAGCCAAGACGGGGGTTGGACCACTGAAGCTTTCTTT	CASSQDGGWTTEAFF	NA	15	TRBV3-1/TRBV3-2	TRBJ1-1	NA
TGTGCCAGCAGCTCGCGGGACAGGGGGCTCGCTAATGAAAAACTGTTTTTT	CASSSRDRGLANEKLFF	TRBD1	17	TRBV11-2	TRBJ1-4	NA
TGTGCCAGCAGCTTAGAATGGAGGTTCTCAGATACGCAGTATTTT	CASSLEWRFSDTQYF	NA	15	TRBV11-3	TRBJ2-3	NA
TGTGCCATCCCAGGGGGCTACAATCAGCCCCAGCATTTT	CAIPGGYNQPQHF	TRBD1	13	TRBV24-1	TRBJ1-5	few
TGTGCCAGCAGCGTAGGGGTGCGGGGGGAAGAGACCCAGTACTTC	CASSVGVRGEETQYF	TRBD2	15	TRBV9	TRBJ2-5	NA
TGTGCCAGCAGCGCTGGGGGGGGGTTTTACAATGAGCAGTTCTTC	CASSAGGGFYNEQFF	TRBD2	15	TRBV6-5	TRBJ2-1	NA
TGTGCCAGCAACGCGGGAGGGTTCCCCAATGAGCAGTTCTTC	CASNAGGFPNEQFF	TRBD2	14	TRBV6-5	TRBJ2-1	NA
TGTGCCTGGACCTCGGGGGGGCGCCTTGCTAATTCACCCCTCCACTTT	CAWTSGGRLANSPLHF	NA	16	TRBV30	TRBJ1-6	NA